The clone carrying this T cell receptor beta chain was detected once. As yet, its antigen is unknown. The sample originates from a study of shared clonotypes between healthy human individuals. The study's findings and limits: Sorted-subset sequencing, rarefaction showed, was incomplete despite large depth.

Generated by immunoSEQ multiplex PCR, the TCRdb table keeps only in-frame clones and is missing some. The data show about 1.5 million clones, with approximately 98% seen just once and approximately 0.45% held by the top ten. CDR1 is MNHNS and CDR2 is SASEGT in the germline V gene. The V gene lost 8 bases and the J gene lost 3 bases, with 16 bases spanning the gap. The CDR3 length is 14 residues. The rearrangement joins TRBV6-1 to TRBJ2-5, with D possibly matching TRBD2 (6 bases). The clonotype originates from a man between 25 and 39 years old in good health. Sequences were obtained from naive CD4+ T cells sorted from blood. Subset here: CD45RA+ positively selected. In DNA form, the CDR3 reads TGTGCCAGCCTCCTGACTAGTTTAAAAGAGACCCAGTACTTC. Its protein is CASLLTSLKETQYF.